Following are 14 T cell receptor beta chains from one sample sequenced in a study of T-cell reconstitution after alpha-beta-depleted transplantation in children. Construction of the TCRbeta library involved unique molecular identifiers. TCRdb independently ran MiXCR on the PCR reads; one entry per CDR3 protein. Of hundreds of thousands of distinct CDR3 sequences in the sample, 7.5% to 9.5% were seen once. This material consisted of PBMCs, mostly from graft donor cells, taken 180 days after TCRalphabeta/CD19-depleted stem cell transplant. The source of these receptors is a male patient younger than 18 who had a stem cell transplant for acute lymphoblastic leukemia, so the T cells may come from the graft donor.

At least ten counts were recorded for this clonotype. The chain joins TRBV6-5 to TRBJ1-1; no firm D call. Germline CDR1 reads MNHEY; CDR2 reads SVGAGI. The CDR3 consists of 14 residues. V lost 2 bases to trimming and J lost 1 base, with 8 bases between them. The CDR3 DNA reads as TGTGCCAGCAGTTACAGTCCAGGGAACACTGAAGCTTTCTTT. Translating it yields CASSYSPGNTEAFF.

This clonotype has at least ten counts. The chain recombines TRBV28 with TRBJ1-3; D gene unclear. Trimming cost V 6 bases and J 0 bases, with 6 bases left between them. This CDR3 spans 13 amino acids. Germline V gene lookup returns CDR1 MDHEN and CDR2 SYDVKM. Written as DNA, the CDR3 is TGTGCCAGCAGGACCTTCTCTGGAAACACCATATATTTT. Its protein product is CASRTFSGNTIYF.

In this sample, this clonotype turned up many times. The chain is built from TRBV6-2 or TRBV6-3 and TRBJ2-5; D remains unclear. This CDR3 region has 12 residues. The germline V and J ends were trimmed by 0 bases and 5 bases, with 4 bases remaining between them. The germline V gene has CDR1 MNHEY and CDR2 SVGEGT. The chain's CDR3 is CASSYSFETQYF. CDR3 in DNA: TGTGCCAGCAGTTACTCCTTTGAGACCCAGTACTTC.

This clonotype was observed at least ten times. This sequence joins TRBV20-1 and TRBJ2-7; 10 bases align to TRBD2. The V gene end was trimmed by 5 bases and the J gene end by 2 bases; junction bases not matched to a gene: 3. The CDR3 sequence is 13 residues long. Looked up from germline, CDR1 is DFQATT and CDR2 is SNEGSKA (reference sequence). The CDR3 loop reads CSAWLAGAYEQYF. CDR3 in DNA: TGCAGTGCTTGGCTAGCGGGGGCCTACGAGCAGTACTTC.

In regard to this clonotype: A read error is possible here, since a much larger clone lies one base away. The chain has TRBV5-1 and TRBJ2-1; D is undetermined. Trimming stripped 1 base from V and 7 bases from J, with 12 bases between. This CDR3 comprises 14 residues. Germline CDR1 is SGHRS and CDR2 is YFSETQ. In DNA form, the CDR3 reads TGCGCCAGCAGCTTGTCCTCTTCGAATAATGAGCAGTTCTTC. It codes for CASSLSSSNNEQFF.

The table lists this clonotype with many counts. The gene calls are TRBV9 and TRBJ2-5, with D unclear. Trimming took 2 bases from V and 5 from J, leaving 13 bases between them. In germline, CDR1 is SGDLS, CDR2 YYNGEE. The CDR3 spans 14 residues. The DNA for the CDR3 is TGTGCCAGCAGCGTTGACCTGGTGAGCGAGACCCAGTACTTC. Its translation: CASSVDLVSETQYF.

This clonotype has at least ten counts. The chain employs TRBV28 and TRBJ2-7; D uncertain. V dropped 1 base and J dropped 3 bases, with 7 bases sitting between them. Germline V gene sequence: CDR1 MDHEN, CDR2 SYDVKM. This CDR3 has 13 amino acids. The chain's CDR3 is CASSLFRIYEQYF. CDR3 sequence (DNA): TGTGCCAGCAGTTTATTCCGAATCTACGAGCAGTACTTC.

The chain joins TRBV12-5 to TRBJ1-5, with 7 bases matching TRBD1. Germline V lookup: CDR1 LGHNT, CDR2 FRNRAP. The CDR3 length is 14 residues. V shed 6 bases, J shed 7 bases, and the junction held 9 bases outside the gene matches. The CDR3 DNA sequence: TGTGCTAGTGGGGCGACAGGGAATGAACAGCCCCAGCATTTT. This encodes CASGATGNEQPQHF.

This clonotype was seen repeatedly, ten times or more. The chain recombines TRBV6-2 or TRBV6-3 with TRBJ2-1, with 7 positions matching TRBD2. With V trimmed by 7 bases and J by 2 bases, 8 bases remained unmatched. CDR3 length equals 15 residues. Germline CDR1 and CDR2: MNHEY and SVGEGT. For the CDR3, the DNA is TGTGCCAGCACGTCCCAGCGGGACCCCTACAATGAGCAGTTCTTC. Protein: CASTSQRDPYNEQFF.

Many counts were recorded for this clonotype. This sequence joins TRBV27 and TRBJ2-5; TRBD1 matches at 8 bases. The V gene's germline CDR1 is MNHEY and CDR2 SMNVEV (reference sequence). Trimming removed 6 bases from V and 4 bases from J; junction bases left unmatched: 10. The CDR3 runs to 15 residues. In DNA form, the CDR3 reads TGTGCCAGCAGCCCCGTGACAGGGGATTCAGAGACCCAGTACTTC. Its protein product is CASSPVTGDSETQYF.

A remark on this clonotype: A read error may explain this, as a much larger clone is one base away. The CDR3 DNA is TGTGCCAGCAGCTTGCGGGACCAGCACCAGCATTTT. Translating it yields CASSLRDQHQHF. The chain couples TRBV5-6 to TRBJ1-5; D may be TRBD1 (5 bases). The CDR3 totals 12 residues. Looked up from germline, CDR1 is SGHDT and CDR2 is YYEEEE.

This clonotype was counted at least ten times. The DNA for the CDR3 is TGTGCCATCAGTGCGGAGGGGTTAAACACTGAAGCTTTCTTT. Protein product: CAISAEGLNTEAFF. The rearrangement joins TRBV10-3 to TRBJ1-1; possibly TRBD1 for D (5 bases). Germline V CDR1 and CDR2: ENHRY, SYGVKD. The CDR3 is made up of 14 amino acids. Trimming pared 4 bases from V and 2 bases from J, leaving 11 bases between.

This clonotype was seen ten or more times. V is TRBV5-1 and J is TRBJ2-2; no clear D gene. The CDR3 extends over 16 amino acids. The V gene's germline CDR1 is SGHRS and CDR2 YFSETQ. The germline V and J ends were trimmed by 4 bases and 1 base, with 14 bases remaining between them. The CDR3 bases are TGCGCCAGCAGCCTTGGCAGCTCTGGGAACACCGGGGAGCTGTTTTTT. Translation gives CASSLGSSGNTGELFF. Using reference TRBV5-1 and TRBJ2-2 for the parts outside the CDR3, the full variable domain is KAGVTQTPRYLIKTRGQQVTLSCSPISGHRSVSWYQQTPGQGLQFLFEYFSETQRNKGNFPGRFSGRQFSNSRSEMNVSTLELGDSALYLCASSLGSSGNTGELFFGEGSRLTVL.

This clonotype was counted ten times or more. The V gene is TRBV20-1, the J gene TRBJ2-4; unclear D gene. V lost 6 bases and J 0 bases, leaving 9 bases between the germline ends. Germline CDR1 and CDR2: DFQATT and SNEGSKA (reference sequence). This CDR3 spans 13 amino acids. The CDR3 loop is CSAFRLAKNIQYF. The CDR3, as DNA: TGCAGTGCCTTCAGGCTAGCCAAAAACATTCAGTACTTC.